One and the same sample provided the 17 T cell receptor beta chains below, sequenced in a study of blood T cells in healthy people across ages. PCR was performed a second time for roughly 7 to 12 cycles using a sample-barcoded 5' primer and a J-beta primer mix. MiXCR, applied by TCRdb to the 5' RACE reads, yields one record per CDR3 protein. The sample consists of over 1,500,000 distinct CDR3 sequences, just under 50% of them appearing once. Sequenced input: blood. The source of these receptors is a woman aged 40 to 50 in good health.

This sequence joins TRBV25-1 and TRBJ1-4, with TRBD1 as a possible D gene (5 bases). Germline assignment: CDR1 MGHDK and CDR2 SYGVNS. The CDR3 covers 16 residues. Trimming took 0 bases from V and 4 from J, leaving 12 bases between them. CDR3 in amino acids: CASSEYRQGVNEKLFF. CDR3 in DNA: TGTGCCAGCAGTGAATATCGTCAGGGCGTTAATGAAAAACTGTTTTTT.

Only a few counts were recorded for this clonotype. The CDR3 loop is CSAPDRADTQYF. The CDR3 nucleotides read TGCAGTGCCCCTGACAGGGCAGATACGCAGTATTTT. The rearrangement links TRBV20-1 to TRBJ2-3; 7 nucleotides match TRBD1. The CDR3 covers 12 residues. The germline V gene has CDR1 DFQATT and CDR2 SNEGSKA (reference sequence). The V gene end was trimmed by 6 bases and the J gene end by 4 bases; junction bases not matched to a gene: 4.

J is TRBJ2-3 and V is TRBV7-6; D is possibly TRBD1 or TRBD2 (5 bases each). This CDR3 spans 16 amino acids. CDR1 and CDR2 (germline): SGHVS, FNYEAQ. Trimming left V 0 bases short and J 1 base short, with 11 bases between. The CDR3 sequence: CASSLAKGTRTDTQYF. The CDR3 coding sequence is TGTGCCAGCAGCTTAGCAAAAGGGACCCGCACAGATACGCAGTATTTT. The whole variable domain, remainder taken from reference TRBV7-6 and TRBJ2-3, is GAGVSQSPRYKVTKRGQDVALRCDPISGHVSLYWYRQALGQGPEFLTYFNYEAQQDKSGLPNDRFSAERPEGSISTLTIQRTEQRDSAMYRCASSLAKGTRTDTQYFGPGTRLTVL.

This clonotype was observed a handful of times. The genes are TRBV20-1 and TRBJ2-7; D ambiguous. The CDR3 runs to 12 residues. Germline V gene data show CDR1 as DFQATT and CDR2 as SNEGSKA (reference sequence). V gave up 6 bases and J gave up 3 bases, with 12 bases separating them. DNA for the CDR3: TGCAGTGCCGGAACCAGAGACTACGAGCAGTACTTC. Translating it yields CSAGTRDYEQYF.

This clonotype was detected only a few times. The chain uses TRBV7-9 and TRBJ2-1, with no clear D. Between the trimmed V and J ends, which lost 5 bases and 10 bases, there was a span of 12 bases. The CDR3 runs to 12 residues. Germline V gene sequence: CDR1 SEHNR, CDR2 FQNEAQ (reference sequence). Written as DNA, the CDR3 is TGTGCCAGCAGCCAAAGGCCGGAAGAGCAGTTCTTC. Encoded protein: CASSQRPEEQFF. The full variable domain, rest sourced from reference TRBV7-9 and TRBJ2-1, is DTGVSQNPRHKITKRGQNVTFRCDPISEHNRLYWYRQTLGQGPEFLTYFQNEAQLEKSRLLSDRFSAERPKGSFSTLEIQRTEQGDSAMYLCASSQRPEEQFFGPGTRLTVL.

This clonotype was picked up a small number of times. The chain joins TRBV7-2 to TRBJ1-2; possibly TRBD1 for D (5 bases). The CDR3 is made up of 15 amino acids. The V and J ends lost 1 base and 6 bases respectively, with 15 bases between them. Germline assignment: CDR1 SGHTA and CDR2 FQGNSA. The CDR3 region is CASSLGLPGTNGYTF. The CDR3 DNA reads TGTGCCAGCAGCTTAGGCTTACCGGGGACCAATGGCTACACCTTC.

V is TRBV6-2 or TRBV6-3 and J is TRBJ2-5; the match to TRBD2 covers 9 bases. Germline V lookup: CDR1 MNHEY, CDR2 SVGEGT. The CDR3 has 18 residues. Losses at the gene ends were 2 bases for V and 2 bases for J; bases not matched to a gene: 12. CDR3 amino acids: CASSYLAGTSSLQETQYF. CDR3 in DNA: TGTGCCAGCAGTTACCTTGCCGGGACTAGCAGTCTTCAAGAGACCCAGTACTTC.

This clonotype turned up a few times. The chain carries TRBV20-1 and TRBJ2-5; TRBD1 agrees at 8 bases. CDR3 length equals 16 residues. J gave up 5 bases and V 0 bases, and 11 bases lay outside the gene matches. Germline assignment: CDR1 DFQATT and CDR2 SNEGSKA (reference sequence). The CDR3 DNA reads as TGCAGTGCTAGAGATCAGTGGCAGGGGGCAGGGGAGACCCAGTACTTC. Its translation: CSARDQWQGAGETQYF.

This clonotype was observed a single time. V gene TRBV9 combines with J gene TRBJ2-5; D gene unclear. The J call is uncertain, as TRBJ2-7 better fits the DNA end. The CDR3 consists of 14 residues. The germline V gene has CDR1 SGDLS and CDR2 YYNGEE. CDR3 sequence reads: CASSVTGNVGEQYF. CDR3 DNA: TGTGCCAGCAGCGTTACGGGCAATGTCGGCGAGCAGTACTTC.

V is TRBV28 and J is TRBJ2-7, with 9 bases fitting TRBD2. With V trimmed by 6 bases and J by 3 bases, 9 bases remained unmatched. The CDR3 contains 15 residues. Germline V gene data show CDR1 as MDHEN and CDR2 as SYDVKM. The DNA for the CDR3 is TGTGCCAGCAGCCCGACGGCGGGGGGGTTCTACGAGCAGTACTTC. As protein: CASSPTAGGFYEQYF.

V and J are TRBV6-1 and TRBJ2-3; TRBD1 or TRBD2 may be the D gene (6 bases each). CDR3 length: 16 residues. Trimming cost V 5 bases and J 0 bases, with 15 bases left between them. Germline V gene lookup returns CDR1 MNHNS and CDR2 SASEGT. The CDR3 protein is CASSRNRDSSTDTQYF. CDR3 DNA sequence: TGTGCCAGCAGTCGCAACAGGGACTCTAGCACAGATACGCAGTATTTT.

The chain joins TRBV11-2 to TRBJ2-7; D might be TRBD2 (5 bases). V shed 4 bases and J shed 4 bases, with 14 bases lying between them. Germline-derived CDR1 and CDR2 are SGHAT and FQNNGV. CDR3 length: 14 amino acids. The DNA of the CDR3 is TGTGCCAGCAGCTCCCCGGGAAGTAGGTACGAGCAGTACTTC. Translating gives CASSSPGSRYEQYF.

The rearrangement uses TRBV5-1 and TRBJ1-4; 9 bases fit TRBD1. The CDR3 covers 14 residues. In germline, CDR1 is SGHRS, CDR2 YFSETQ. The trim removed 5 bases at V and 3 bases at J, leaving 2 bases unmatched. The CDR3, as DNA: TGCGCCAGCAGACAGGGGGCAGCTAATGAAAAACTGTTTTTT. This encodes CASRQGAANEKLFF.

This clonotype was observed a few times. The chain is built from TRBV25-1 and TRBJ2-1; 9 bases map to TRBD1. Germline V gene sequence: CDR1 MGHDK, CDR2 SYGVNS. This CDR3 spans 15 amino acids. After removal of 2 bases from V and 8 bases from J, the junction contained 7 bases not matched to a gene. The CDR3, as DNA: TGTGCCAGCAGTGAAGGAACAGGGGGCTCGTATGAGCAGTTCTTC. Translation gives CASSEGTGGSYEQFF.

In the case of this clonotype: The junction does not match germline at one end; this may be a read error. This chain uses TRBV7-3 with TRBJ2-3; 7 bases agree with TRBD1. The CDR3 spans 15 residues. Per the germline V gene, CDR1 is SGHTA and CDR2 is FQGTGA. The CDR3 protein is CASGLTGVATDTQYF. Written as DNA, the CDR3 is TGTGCCAGCGGCTTAACAGGGGTCGCGACAGATACGCAGTATTTT. Using reference TRBV7-3 and TRBJ2-3 for the parts outside the CDR3, the full variable domain is GAGVSQTPSNKVTEKGKYVELRCDPISGHTALYWYRQSLGQGPEFLIYFQGTGAADDSGLPNDRFFAVRPEGSVSTLKIQRTERGDSAVYLCASGLTGVATDTQYFGPGTRLTVL.

The chain joins TRBV11-1 to TRBJ2-6, with D possibly being TRBD1 (6 bases). Germline V lookup: CDR1 SGHAT, CDR2 FQDESV (reference sequence). The CDR3 runs to 16 residues. V was cut by 3 bases and J by 1 base, with 10 bases left in between. CDR3 sequence (DNA): TGTGCCAGCAGCTTTGGGACATCATCTGGGGCCAACGTCCTGACTTTC. It codes for CASSFGTSSGANVLTF.

V and J are TRBV29-1 and TRBJ1-4, with unresolved D. Germline V lookup: CDR1 SQVTM, CDR2 ANQGSEA. This CDR3 region has 12 residues. Trimming stripped 5 bases from V and 5 bases from J, with 9 bases between. CDR3 loop: CSVRGANEKLFF. The DNA of the CDR3 is TGCAGCGTTCGGGGAGCGAATGAAAAACTGTTTTTT.